The subject of this entry is one T cell receptor beta chain. This entry comes from a study of T cell changes during pregnancy in multiple sclerosis. Assay: immunoSEQ multiplex PCR; the TCRdb copy retains only in-frame clones and omits some. The sample contains just over 90,000 clones, roughly 89% of which appear only once. This clonotype was sampled from a female donor in good health, enrolled as a control in a pregnancy study. Material: peripheral blood, obtained after pregnancy.

The CDR3 region has the DNA TGTGCCAGCAGCCGTCCCGGGACAGGGTCCCAGTACTTC. It specifies CASSRPGTGSQYF. The chain couples TRBV7-2 to TRBJ2-5, with 9 bases identical to TRBD1. The CDR3 runs 13 residues. Germline loops: CDR1 SGHTA, CDR2 FQGNSA. Unmatched junction bases numbered 7, after V lost 5 bases and J lost 9 bases.